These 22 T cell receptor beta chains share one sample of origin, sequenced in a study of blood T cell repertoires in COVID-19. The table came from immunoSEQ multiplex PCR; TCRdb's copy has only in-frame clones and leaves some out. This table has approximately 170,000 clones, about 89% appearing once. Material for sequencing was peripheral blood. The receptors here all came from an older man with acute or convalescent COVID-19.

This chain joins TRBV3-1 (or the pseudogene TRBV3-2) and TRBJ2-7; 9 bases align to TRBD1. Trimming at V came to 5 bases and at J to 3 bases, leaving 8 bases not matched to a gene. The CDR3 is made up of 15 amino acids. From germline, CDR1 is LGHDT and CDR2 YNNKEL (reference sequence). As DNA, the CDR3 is TGTGCCAGCAGCTCGGCGGGACAGGGAGTCTACGAGCAGTACTTC. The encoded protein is CASSSAGQGVYEQYF.

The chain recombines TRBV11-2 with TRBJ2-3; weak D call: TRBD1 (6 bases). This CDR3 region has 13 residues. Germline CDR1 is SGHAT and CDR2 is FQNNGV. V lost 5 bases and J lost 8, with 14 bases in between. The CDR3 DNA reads TGTGCCAGCAGCCCGTCGTTAGGGGGTACGCAGTATTTT. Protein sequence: CASSPSLGGTQYF. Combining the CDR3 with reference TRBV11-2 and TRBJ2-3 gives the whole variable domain EAGVAQSPRYKIIEKRQSVAFWCNPISGHATLYWYQQILGQGPKLLIQFQNNGVVDDSQLPKDRFSAERLKGVDSTLKIQPAKLEDSAVYLCASSPSLGGTQYFGPGTRLTVL.

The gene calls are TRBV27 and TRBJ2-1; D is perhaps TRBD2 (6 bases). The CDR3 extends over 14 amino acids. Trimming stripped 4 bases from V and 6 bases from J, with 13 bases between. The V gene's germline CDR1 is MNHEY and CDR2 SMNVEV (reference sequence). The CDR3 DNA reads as TGTGCCAGCAGTTCCGGGACTTTCCTCAATGAGCAGTTCTTC. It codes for CASSSGTFLNEQFF.

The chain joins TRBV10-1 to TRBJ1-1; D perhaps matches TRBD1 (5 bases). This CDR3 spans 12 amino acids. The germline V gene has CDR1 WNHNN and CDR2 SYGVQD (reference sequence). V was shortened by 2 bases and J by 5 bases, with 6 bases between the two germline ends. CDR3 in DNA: TGCGCCAGCAGTGAGCAGGGTACTGAAGCTTTCTTT. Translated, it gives CASSEQGTEAFF.

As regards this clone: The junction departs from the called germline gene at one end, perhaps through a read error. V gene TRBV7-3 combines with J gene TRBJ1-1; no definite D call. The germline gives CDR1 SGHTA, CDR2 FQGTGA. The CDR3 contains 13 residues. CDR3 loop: CASSGQANAEAFF. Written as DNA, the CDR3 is TGTGCCAGCAGCGGGCAGGCGAACGCTGAAGCTTTCTTT.

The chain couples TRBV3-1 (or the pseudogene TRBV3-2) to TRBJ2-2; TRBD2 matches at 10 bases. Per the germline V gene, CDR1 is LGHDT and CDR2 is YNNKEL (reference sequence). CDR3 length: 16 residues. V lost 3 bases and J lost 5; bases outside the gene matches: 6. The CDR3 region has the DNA TGTGCCAGCAGCCAGAGCGGGAGGGGAAGAACCGGGGAGCTGTTTTTT. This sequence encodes CASSQSGRGRTGELFF.

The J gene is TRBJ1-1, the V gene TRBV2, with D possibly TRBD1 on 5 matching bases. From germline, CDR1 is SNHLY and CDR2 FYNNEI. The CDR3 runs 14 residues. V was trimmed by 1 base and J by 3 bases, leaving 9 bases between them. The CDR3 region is CASSEGGVYTEAFF. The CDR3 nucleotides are TGTGCCAGCAGTGAAGGGGGGGTCTACACTGAAGCTTTCTTT.

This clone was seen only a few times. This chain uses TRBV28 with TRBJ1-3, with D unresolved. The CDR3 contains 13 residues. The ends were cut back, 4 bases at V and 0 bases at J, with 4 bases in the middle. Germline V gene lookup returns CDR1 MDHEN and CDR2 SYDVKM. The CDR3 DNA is TGTGCCAGCAGTTCCAACTCTGGAAACACCATATATTTT. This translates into CASSSNSGNTIYF.

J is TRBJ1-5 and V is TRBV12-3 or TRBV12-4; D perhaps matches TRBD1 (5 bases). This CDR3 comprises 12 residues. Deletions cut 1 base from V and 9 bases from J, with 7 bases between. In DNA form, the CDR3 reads TGTGCCAGCAGTTTAGTCGGGGGGCCCCAGCATTTT. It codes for CASSLVGGPQHF.

DNA of the CDR3: TGCGCCAGCAGTATTGGCGGGGGGAGTCGTGGAAACACCATATATTTT. Translated: CASSIGGGSRGNTIYF. The chain is built from TRBV5-1 and TRBJ1-3; TRBD1 is a possible D gene (5 bases). There are 16 residues in the CDR3. Trimming took off 5 bases at V and 3 bases at J, with 18 bases between the two ends. From germline, CDR1 is SGHRS and CDR2 YFSETQ. Full variable domain (rest looked up from reference TRBV5-1 and TRBJ1-3): KAGVTQTPRYLIKTRGQQVTLSCSPISGHRSVSWYQQTPGQGLQFLFEYFSETQRNKGNFPGRFSGRQFSNSRSEMNVSTLELGDSALYLCASSIGGGSRGNTIYFGEGSWLTVV.

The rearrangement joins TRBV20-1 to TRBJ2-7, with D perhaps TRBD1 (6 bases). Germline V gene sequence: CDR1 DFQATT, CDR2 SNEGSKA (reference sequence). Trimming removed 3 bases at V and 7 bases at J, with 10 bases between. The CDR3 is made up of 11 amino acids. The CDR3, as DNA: TGCAGTGCTAGGGGGGCGGTGGAGCAGTACTTC. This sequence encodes CSARGAVEQYF.

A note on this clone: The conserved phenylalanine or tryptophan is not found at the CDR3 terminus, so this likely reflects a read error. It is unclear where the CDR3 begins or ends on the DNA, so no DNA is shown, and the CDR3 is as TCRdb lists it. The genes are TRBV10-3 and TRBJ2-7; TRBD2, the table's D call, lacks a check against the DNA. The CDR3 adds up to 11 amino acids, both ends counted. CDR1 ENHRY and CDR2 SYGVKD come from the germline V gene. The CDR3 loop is CAIQGTSGSIC.

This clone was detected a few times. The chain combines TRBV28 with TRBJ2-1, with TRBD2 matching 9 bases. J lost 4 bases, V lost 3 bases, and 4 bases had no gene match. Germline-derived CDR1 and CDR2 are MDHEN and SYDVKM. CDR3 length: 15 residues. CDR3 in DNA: TGTGCCAGCAGTTTTACTAGCGGGTATTACAATGAGCAGTTCTTC. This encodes CASSFTSGYYNEQFF.

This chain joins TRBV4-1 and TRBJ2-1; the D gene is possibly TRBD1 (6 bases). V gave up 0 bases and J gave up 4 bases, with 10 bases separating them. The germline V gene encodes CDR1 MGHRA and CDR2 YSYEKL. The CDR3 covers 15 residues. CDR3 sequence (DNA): TGCGCCAGCAGCCAAGAGCCCCAGGGGTACAATGAGCAGTTCTTC. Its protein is CASSQEPQGYNEQFF.

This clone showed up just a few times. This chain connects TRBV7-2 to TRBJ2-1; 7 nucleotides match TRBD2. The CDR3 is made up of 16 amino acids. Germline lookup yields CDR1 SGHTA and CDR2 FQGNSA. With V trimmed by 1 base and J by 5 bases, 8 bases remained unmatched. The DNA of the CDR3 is TGTGCCAGCAGCTTAGTAACTAGCGACACTAACAATGAGCAGTTCTTC. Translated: CASSLVTSDTNNEQFF.

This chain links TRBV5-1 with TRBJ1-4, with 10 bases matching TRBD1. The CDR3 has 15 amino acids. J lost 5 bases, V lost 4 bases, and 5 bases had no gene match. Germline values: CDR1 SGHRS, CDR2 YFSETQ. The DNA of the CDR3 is TGCGCCAGCAGCGACCGGGACAGGGGCAATGAAAAACTGTTTTTT. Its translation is CASSDRDRGNEKLFF.

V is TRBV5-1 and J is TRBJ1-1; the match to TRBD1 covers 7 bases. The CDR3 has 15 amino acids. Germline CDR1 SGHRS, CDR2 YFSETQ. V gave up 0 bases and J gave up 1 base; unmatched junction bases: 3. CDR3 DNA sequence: TGCGCCAGCAGCTTGGGGGACAGAAAGAACACTGAAGCTTTCTTT. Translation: CASSLGDRKNTEAFF.

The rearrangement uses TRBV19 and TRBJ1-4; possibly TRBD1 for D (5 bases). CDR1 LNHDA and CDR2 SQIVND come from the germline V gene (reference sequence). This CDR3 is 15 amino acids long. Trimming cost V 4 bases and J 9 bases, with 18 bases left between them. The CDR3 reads CASSTDGGGFQKLFF. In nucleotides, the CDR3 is TGTGCCAGTAGTACCGACGGCGGGGGGTTTCAAAAACTGTTTTTT.

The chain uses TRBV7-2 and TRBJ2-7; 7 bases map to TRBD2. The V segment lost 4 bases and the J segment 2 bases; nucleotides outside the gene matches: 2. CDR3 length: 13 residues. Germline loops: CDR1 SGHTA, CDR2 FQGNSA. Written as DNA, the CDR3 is TGTGCCAGCAGCTCGACTAGCCCCTACGAGCAGTACTTC. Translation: CASSSTSPYEQYF.

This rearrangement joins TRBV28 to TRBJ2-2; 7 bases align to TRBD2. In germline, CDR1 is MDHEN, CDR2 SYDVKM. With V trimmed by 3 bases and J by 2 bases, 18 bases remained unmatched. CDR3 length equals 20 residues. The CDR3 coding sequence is TGTGCCAGCAGTTTGGGAGGTTTTGGGGGGGTGGCGAGTAACACCGGGGAGCTGTTTTTT. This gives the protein CASSLGGFGGVASNTGELFF.

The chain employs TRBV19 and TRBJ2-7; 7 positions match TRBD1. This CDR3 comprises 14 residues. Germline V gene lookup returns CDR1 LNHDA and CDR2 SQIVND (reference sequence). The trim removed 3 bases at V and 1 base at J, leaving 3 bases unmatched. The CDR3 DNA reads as TGTGCCAGTAGTATGGGGGACAGATCCTACGAGCAGTACTTC. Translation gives CASSMGDRSYEQYF.

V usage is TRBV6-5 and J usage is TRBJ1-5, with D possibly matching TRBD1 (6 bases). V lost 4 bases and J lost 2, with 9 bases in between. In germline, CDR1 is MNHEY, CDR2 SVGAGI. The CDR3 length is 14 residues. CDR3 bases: TGTGCCAGCAGTTCAACAGGGCGCAATCAGCCCCAGCATTTT. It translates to CASSSTGRNQPQHF.